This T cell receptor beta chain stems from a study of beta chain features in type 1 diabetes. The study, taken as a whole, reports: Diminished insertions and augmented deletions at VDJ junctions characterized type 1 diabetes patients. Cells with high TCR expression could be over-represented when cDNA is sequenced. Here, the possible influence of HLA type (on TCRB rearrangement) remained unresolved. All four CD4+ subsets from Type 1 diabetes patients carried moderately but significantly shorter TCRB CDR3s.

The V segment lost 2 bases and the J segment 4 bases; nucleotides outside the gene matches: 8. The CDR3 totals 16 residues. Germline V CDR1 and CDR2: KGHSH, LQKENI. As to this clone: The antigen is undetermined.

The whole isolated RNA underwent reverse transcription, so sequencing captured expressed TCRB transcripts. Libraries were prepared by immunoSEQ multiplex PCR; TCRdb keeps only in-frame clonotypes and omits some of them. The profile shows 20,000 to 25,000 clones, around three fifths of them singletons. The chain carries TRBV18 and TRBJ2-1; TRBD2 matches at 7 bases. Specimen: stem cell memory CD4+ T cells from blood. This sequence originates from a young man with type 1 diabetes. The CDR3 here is CASSPSLASGYNEQFF. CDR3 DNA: TGTGCCAGCTCACCAAGTTTAGCTAGCGGATACAATGAGCAGTTCTTC.